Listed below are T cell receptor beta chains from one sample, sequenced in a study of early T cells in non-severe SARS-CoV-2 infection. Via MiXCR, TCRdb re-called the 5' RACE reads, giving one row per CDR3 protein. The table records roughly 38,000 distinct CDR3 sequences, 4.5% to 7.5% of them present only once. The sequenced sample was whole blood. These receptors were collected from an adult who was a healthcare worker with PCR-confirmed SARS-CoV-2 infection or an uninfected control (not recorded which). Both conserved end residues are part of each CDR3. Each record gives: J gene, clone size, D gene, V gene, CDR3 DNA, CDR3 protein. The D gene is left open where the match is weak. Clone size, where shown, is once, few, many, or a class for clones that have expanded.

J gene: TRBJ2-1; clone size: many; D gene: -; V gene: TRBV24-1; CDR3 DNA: TGTGCCACCAGTGTTAACCTCCCGGTTTCCTACAATGAGCAGTTCTTC; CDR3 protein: CATSVNLPVSYNEQFF
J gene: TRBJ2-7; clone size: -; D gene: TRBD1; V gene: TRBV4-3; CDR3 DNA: TGCGCCAGCAGCCAGGCCCCAGGGGGCGGCTGGTCCTACGAGCAGTACTTC; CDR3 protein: CASSQAPGGGWSYEQYF
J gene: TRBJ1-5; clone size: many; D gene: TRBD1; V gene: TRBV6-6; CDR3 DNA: TGTGCCAGCACCAGGGGGGCTGGCAATCAGCCCCAGCATTTT; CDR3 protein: CASTRGAGNQPQHF
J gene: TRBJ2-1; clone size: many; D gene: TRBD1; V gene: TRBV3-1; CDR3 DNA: TGTGCCAGCAGCCACCCACCGGGACAGAGGAGCAATGAGCAGTTCTTC; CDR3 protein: CASSHPPGQRSNEQFF
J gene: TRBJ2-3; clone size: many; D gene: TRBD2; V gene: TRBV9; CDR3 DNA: TGTGCCAGCAGCCTCCGGACTAGCGGGCGGTCAGATACGCAGTATTTT; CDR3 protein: CASSLRTSGRSDTQYF
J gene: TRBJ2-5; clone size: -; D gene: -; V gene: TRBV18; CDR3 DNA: TGTGCCAGCTCACCGGAGGGGGTCAAGACCCAGTACTTC; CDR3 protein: CASSPEGVKTQYF
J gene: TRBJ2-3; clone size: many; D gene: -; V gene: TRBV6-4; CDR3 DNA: TGTGCCAGCAGTGAACGGGACTCAGATACGCAGTATTTT; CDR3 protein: CASSERDSDTQYF
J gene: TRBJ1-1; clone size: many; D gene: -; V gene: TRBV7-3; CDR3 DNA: TGTGCCAGCAGCTCGACAGGCCACTCTATGAACACTGAAGCTTTCTTT; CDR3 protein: CASSSTGHSMNTEAFF
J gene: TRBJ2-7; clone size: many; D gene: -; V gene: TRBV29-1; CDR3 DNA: TGCAGCGTTGTCGGACAGACCTACGAGCAGTACTTC; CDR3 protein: CSVVGQTYEQYF
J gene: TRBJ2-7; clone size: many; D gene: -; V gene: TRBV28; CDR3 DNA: TGTGCCAGCAGTTACAGGGCTCGGGAGCAGTACTTC; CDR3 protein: CASSYRAREQYF
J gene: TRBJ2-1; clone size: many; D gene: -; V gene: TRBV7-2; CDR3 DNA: TGTGCCAGCAGCTTTTTTAATGAGCAGTTCTTC; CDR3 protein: CASSFFNEQFF
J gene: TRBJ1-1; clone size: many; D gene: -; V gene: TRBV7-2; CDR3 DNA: TGTGCCAGCAGGCGGGAGGTTTACACTGAAGCTTTCTTT; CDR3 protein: CASRREVYTEAFF
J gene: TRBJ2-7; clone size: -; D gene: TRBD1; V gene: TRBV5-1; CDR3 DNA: TGCGCCAGCAGCTTGGTAGGACAGGGGATCCACGAGCAGTACTTC; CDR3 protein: CASSLVGQGIHEQYF
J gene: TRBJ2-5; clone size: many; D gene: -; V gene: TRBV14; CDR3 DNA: TGTGCCAGCAGCCAATCGGACAAGACCCAGTACTTC; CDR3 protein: CASSQSDKTQYF
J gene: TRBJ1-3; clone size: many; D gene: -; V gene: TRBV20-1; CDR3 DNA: TGCAGTGCAGGGTCCTCTGGAAACACCATATATTTT; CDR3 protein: CSAGSSGNTIYF